Detailed here is one TCR beta chain. CDR3 size: 15 residues. V dropped 1 base and J dropped 3 bases, with 10 bases sitting between them. The germline CDR1 and CDR2 sequences are LGHDT and YNNKEL (reference sequence). Sequencing was performed with immunoSEQ multiplex PCR; in TCRdb, only in-frame clones are kept and a portion is missing. The table includes around 160,000 clones, roughly 87% detected once. The data stem from a study of T cell responses to AZD1222 COVID-19 vaccine. The receptor was derived from an adult in good health. Sequencing was performed on peripheral blood, taken on day 0 of AZD1222 vaccination. The rearrangement uses TRBV3-1 (or the pseudogene TRBV3-2) and TRBJ2-1; D possibly corresponds to TRBD2 (6 bases). The DNA of the CDR3 is TGTGCCAGCAGCCAAGCCGGGGGATTCTACAATGAGCAGTTCTTC. As protein: CASSQAGGFYNEQFF.